What follows are 29 T cell receptor beta chains derived from one specimen sequenced in a study of vaccination effects on CD4 cells after COVID-19. The table came from immunoSEQ multiplex PCR; TCRdb's copy has only in-frame clones and leaves some out. The data show around 33,000 clones, around 80% seen once. What these receptors recognize is not known. With the ViraFEST assay, the study expanded antigen-specific CD4+ T cells using viral peptide pools, then sequenced them. Cultured cells yielded isolated CD4+ T cells after 10 days. The participants, recipients of two vaccine doses, got either BNT162b2 or mRNA-1273. This specimen consisted of CD4+ T cells from PBMCs cultured with HCoV-NL63 spike peptides, obtained after COVID-19 vaccination. The receptor set was obtained from a human donor who received a COVID-19 vaccine. Some clones in this sample may be carry-over from other donors' samples.

The CDR3 DNA reads as TGTGCCAGCTCACCACCGGCCGGATCCGCGAACACCGGGGAGCTGTTTTTT. Its translation is CASSPPAGSANTGELFF. The chain links TRBV18 to TRBJ2-2; D call uncertain. There are 17 residues in the CDR3. Germline CDR1 KGHSH, CDR2 LQKENI. Trimming removed 0 bases from V and 0 bases from J, with 11 bases in between.

The gene calls are TRBV6-1 and TRBJ2-2; 12 bases fit TRBD2. The V segment lost 4 bases and the J segment 5 bases; nucleotides outside the gene matches: 5. Germline V lookup: CDR1 MNHNS, CDR2 SASEGT. This CDR3 is built from 16 residues. The CDR3 DNA is TGTGCCAGCAGTGGACTAGCGGGGGTTTTAACCGGGGAGCTGTTTTTT. Translated, it gives CASSGLAGVLTGELFF.

The rearrangement joins TRBV4-2 to TRBJ1-1; D is perhaps TRBD1 (6 bases). The CDR3 length is 15 residues. The germline V gene has CDR1 LGHNA and CDR2 YNFKEQ. With 1 base removed from V and 8 bases from J, the gap between germline ends came to 17 bases. The CDR3 DNA sequence: TGTGCCAGCAGCCAAGGCGATGGACAGTCTAGAGAAGCTTTCTTT. Residues: CASSQGDGQSREAFF.

This rearrangement joins TRBV7-3 to TRBJ2-1, with 7 nucleotides matching TRBD2. CDR3 length equals 14 residues. V shed 1 base, J shed 7 bases, and the junction held 4 bases outside the gene matches. The germline V gene has CDR1 SGHTA and CDR2 FQGTGA. This CDR3 is CASSLRGGENEQFF. The CDR3 DNA sequence: TGTGCCAGCAGCTTAAGGGGGGGGGAGAATGAGCAGTTCTTC.

The CDR3: CAWSVWTGEGADTQYF. For the CDR3, the DNA is TGTGCCTGGAGTGTATGGACGGGGGAAGGGGCCGATACGCAGTATTTT. V gene TRBV30 combines with J gene TRBJ2-3; D possibly corresponds to TRBD2 (6 bases). The V and J ends lost 0 bases and 6 bases respectively, with 19 bases between them. This CDR3 spans 16 amino acids. The germline CDR1 and CDR2 sequences are GTSNPN and SVGIG (reference sequence).

The chain couples TRBV5-6 to TRBJ2-5; a weak D match, TRBD1 (5 bases). Between the trimmed V and J ends, which lost 0 bases and 5 bases, there was a span of 14 bases. Germline CDR1 SGHDT, CDR2 YYEEEE. The CDR3 consists of 15 residues. The CDR3 spells CASSLGWGGLETQYF. In DNA form, the CDR3 reads TGTGCCAGCAGCTTGGGTTGGGGCGGATTGGAGACCCAGTACTTC.

This CDR3 reads CASSLTGPTDTQYF. CDR3 DNA sequence: TGTGCCAGCAGCTTAACGGGTCCCACAGATACGCAGTATTTT. This chain links TRBV7-3 with TRBJ2-3; no firm D call. Trimming removed 0 bases at V and 2 bases at J, with 6 bases between. The germline CDR1 and CDR2 sequences are SGHTA and FQGTGA. This CDR3 contains 14 residues.

V is TRBV9 and J is TRBJ2-3; 8 nucleotides match TRBD2. V was pared by 4 bases and J by 6 bases, with 19 bases of the junction left unmatched. This CDR3 has 18 residues. Germline V gene data show CDR1 as SGDLS and CDR2 as YYNGEE. The CDR3: CASSPRLDSGAGADTQYF. CDR3 in DNA: TGTGCCAGCAGCCCTCGATTAGATAGCGGGGCGGGGGCGGATACGCAGTATTTT.

The chain uses TRBV29-1 and TRBJ2-5; D is unclear. CDR3 length: 13 amino acids. The V and J ends lost 4 bases and 1 base respectively, with 10 bases between them. CDR1 is SQVTM and CDR2 is ANQGSEA in the germline V gene. The CDR3 bases are TGCAGCGTTGCATCCGGTGTCCAAGAGACCCAGTACTTC. This gives the protein CSVASGVQETQYF.

This sequence joins TRBV4-3 and TRBJ2-3, with D possibly being TRBD1 (5 bases). V was pared by 1 base and J by 8 bases, with 10 bases between. This CDR3 comprises 13 residues. CDR1 is LGHNA and CDR2 is YSLEER in the germline V gene. This CDR3 is CASSQGGRGTQYF. CDR3 bases: TGCGCCAGCAGCCAAGGGGGCCGCGGTACGCAGTATTTT.

This clone was seen once. V and J are TRBV18 and TRBJ1-1, with no clear D. The CDR3 runs 12 residues. Trimming took 1 base from V and 0 from J, leaving 0 bases between them. Germline V gene sequence: CDR1 KGHSH, CDR2 LQKENI. The CDR3 sequence: CASSPLNTEAFF. As DNA, the CDR3 is TGTGCCAGCTCACCACTGAACACTGAAGCTTTCTTT.

This clone has just one count. This chain links TRBV30 with TRBJ1-4, with TRBD1 as a possible D gene (6 bases). CDR1 is GTSNPN and CDR2 is SVGIG in the germline V gene (reference sequence). The CDR3 is 13 amino acids. V dropped 3 bases and J dropped 4 bases, with 9 bases sitting between them. The CDR3 DNA reads as TGTGCCTGGAGCGTCAGGGGTAATGAAAAACTGTTTTTT. It encodes CAWSVRGNEKLFF.

This chain uses TRBV7-2 with TRBJ1-2; the D gene is possibly TRBD1 (5 bases). V was cut by 5 bases and J by 5 bases, with 15 bases left in between. The CDR3 runs 14 residues. The germline gives CDR1 SGHTA, CDR2 FQGNSA. The CDR3 loop is CASSKTGTGYGYTF. The CDR3 DNA sequence: TGTGCCAGCAGCAAAACCGGGACCGGATATGGCTACACCTTC.

This clone was counted between two and nine times. J is TRBJ2-5 and V is TRBV20-1; D is unresolved. The V end lost 3 bases, the J end lost 1 base, and 12 bases lay between the germline ends. This CDR3 has 14 residues. Germline V gene data show CDR1 as DFQATT and CDR2 as SNEGSKA (reference sequence). The CDR3 loop is CSASHVNTQETQYF. The DNA of the CDR3 is TGCAGTGCTAGTCACGTGAATACCCAAGAGACCCAGTACTTC.

The gene calls are TRBV5-1 and TRBJ1-4; no clear D. Trimming pared 0 bases from V and 0 bases from J, leaving 6 bases between. Germline CDR1 is SGHRS and CDR2 is YFSETQ. CDR3 size: 15 residues. The CDR3 sequence is CASSLGFSTNEKLFF. CDR3 in DNA: TGCGCCAGCAGCTTGGGCTTTTCAACTAATGAAAAACTGTTTTTT. The variable domain in full, with the rest retrieved from reference TRBV5-1 and TRBJ1-4, is KAGVTQTPRYLIKTRGQQVTLSCSPISGHRSVSWYQQTPGQGLQFLFEYFSETQRNKGNFPGRFSGRQFSNSRSEMNVSTLELGDSALYLCASSLGFSTNEKLFFGSGTQLSVL.

The sample holds a few counts of this clone. The V gene is TRBV7-9, the J gene TRBJ1-5; perhaps TRBD1 as D (5 bases). Germline CDR1 reads SEHNR; CDR2 reads FQNEAQ (reference sequence). V was shortened by 1 base and J by 0 bases, with 7 bases between the two germline ends. The length of the CDR3 is 15 residues. CDR3 residues: CASSLGGYSNQPQHF. CDR3 bases: TGTGCCAGCAGCTTAGGGGGGTATAGCAATCAGCCCCAGCATTTT.

V is TRBV7-2 and J is TRBJ2-3; 7 bases are a match to TRBD2. Germline V CDR1 and CDR2: SGHTA, FQGNSA. This CDR3 spans 13 amino acids. The trim removed 9 bases at V and 0 bases at J, leaving 3 bases unmatched. CDR3 sequence: CARGGGSTDTQYF. DNA of the CDR3: TGTGCCAGAGGCGGGGGAAGCACAGATACGCAGTATTTT.

V usage is TRBV6-5 and J usage is TRBJ2-2; no clear D. V gave up 4 bases and J gave up 4 bases, with 10 bases separating them. CDR1 MNHEY and CDR2 SVGAGI come from the germline V gene. The CDR3 covers 14 residues. CDR3 nucleotide sequence: TGTGCCAGCAGTTCCGGGCTGGCCACCGGGGAGCTGTTTTTT. Translation: CASSSGLATGELFF.

V gene TRBV11-2 combines with J gene TRBJ2-7; tentative D call: TRBD1 (5 bases). V lost 4 bases and J 1 base, leaving 17 bases between the germline ends. The CDR3 totals 16 residues. Germline assignment: CDR1 SGHAT and CDR2 FQNNGV. Written as DNA, the CDR3 is TGTGCCAGCAGCTCAACCCAGGGAAGTAAGTCCTACGAGCAGTACGTC. Translation: CASSSTQGSKSYEQYV.

The V and J genes are TRBV2 and TRBJ2-7; possibly TRBD1 or TRBD2 for D (5 bases each). Between the trimmed V and J ends, which lost 2 bases and 5 bases, there was a span of 10 bases. CDR3 length equals 13 residues. Germline-derived CDR1 and CDR2 are SNHLY and FYNNEI. The CDR3 DNA is TGTGCCAGCAGTGAAACCCAGGGAGACGAGCAGTACGTC. The encoded protein is CASSETQGDEQYV.

V is TRBV27 and J is TRBJ2-6; D remains unclear. Per the germline V gene, CDR1 is MNHEY and CDR2 is SMNVEV (reference sequence). The CDR3 loop spans 13 amino acids. Trimming cost V 6 bases and J 1 base, with 4 bases left between them. The CDR3 sequence: CASRSSGANVLTF. The CDR3 bases are TGTGCCAGCAGGTCTTCTGGGGCCAACGTCCTGACTTTC. Complete variable domain (other parts from reference TRBV27 and TRBJ2-6): EAQVTQNPRYLITVTGKKLTVTCSQNMNHEYMSWYRQDPGLGLRQIYYSMNVEVTDKGDVPEGYKVSRKEKRNFPLILESPSPNQTSLYFCASRSSGANVLTFGAGSRLTVL.

This clone was detected only once. The chain joins TRBV6-1 to TRBJ1-2; D is possibly TRBD1 (6 bases). The CDR3 totals 14 residues. Germline CDR1 MNHNS, CDR2 SASEGT. V was pared by 3 bases and J by 0 bases, with 8 bases between. The CDR3 DNA reads TGTGCCAGCAGTGACAGGGGCACTAACTATGGCTACACCTTC. Residues: CASSDRGTNYGYTF.

The rearrangement uses TRBV7-2 and TRBJ1-6, with 9 nucleotides matching TRBD1. This CDR3 is 16 amino acids long. Germline V gene lookup returns CDR1 SGHTA and CDR2 FQGNSA. V shed 3 bases and J 6 bases; nucleotides not matched to a gene: 6. The CDR3 DNA sequence: TGTGCCAGCAGCTTTGACAGGGGGATTTTTAATTCACCCCTCCACTTT. Encoded protein: CASSFDRGIFNSPLHF.

The table lists this clone with a few counts. The chain combines TRBV2 with TRBJ1-6, with D perhaps matching TRBD1 (5 bases). The germline V and J ends were trimmed by 7 bases and 7 bases, with 17 bases remaining between them. Looked up from germline, CDR1 is SNHLY and CDR2 is FYNNEI. The CDR3 is made up of 15 amino acids. In nucleotides, the CDR3 is TGTGCCAGCACCACAATAGACAGCCTCAATTCACCCCTCCACTTT. This encodes CASTTIDSLNSPLHF. Full variable domain (outside the CDR3, taken from reference TRBV2 and TRBJ1-6): EPEVTQTPSHQVTQMGQEVILRCVPISNHLYFYWYRQILGQKVEFLVSFYNNEISEKSEIFDDQFSVERPDGSNFTLKIRSTKLEDSAMYFCASTTIDSLNSPLHFGNGTRLTVT.

This sequence joins TRBV28 and TRBJ1-2, with a tentative D call TRBD1 (5 bases). The CDR3 contains 12 residues. Trimming pared 7 bases from V and 4 bases from J, leaving 10 bases between. CDR1 and CDR2 (germline): MDHEN, SYDVKM. The CDR3 here is CASNQGPYGYTF. CDR3 bases: TGTGCCAGCAACCAGGGTCCCTATGGCTACACCTTC.

The chain is built from TRBV9 and TRBJ2-2, with TRBD2 matching 10 bases. V dropped 0 bases and J dropped 5; count of bases not matched to a gene: 7. The CDR3 consists of 17 residues. CDR1 is SGDLS, CDR2 YYNGEE, per germline. CDR3 sequence reads: CASSVGSGGFGTGELFF. As DNA, the CDR3 is TGTGCCAGCAGCGTAGGTAGCGGGGGGTTCGGGACCGGGGAGCTGTTTTTT.

V is TRBV18 and J is TRBJ1-1; D is perhaps TRBD1 (6 bases). V gave up 2 bases and J gave up 5 bases, with 18 bases separating them. The CDR3 runs to 16 residues. CDR1 is KGHSH and CDR2 is LQKENI in the germline V gene. Written as DNA, the CDR3 is TGTGCCAGCTCACCAGGGGGGGCCCCCGTTGGTACTGAAGCTTTCTTT. It specifies CASSPGGAPVGTEAFF.

This rearrangement joins TRBV5-6 to TRBJ2-7; D ambiguous. Germline CDR1 SGHDT, CDR2 YYEEEE. CDR3 length: 16 amino acids. V was trimmed by 4 bases and J by 3 bases, leaving 20 bases between them. CDR3 amino acids: CASSPRRKLVNYEQYV. CDR3 DNA: TGTGCCAGCAGCCCGCGACGGAAGCTAGTAAACTACGAGCAGTACGTC.

The V and J genes are TRBV10-3 and TRBJ1-1, with a possible D match to TRBD1 (5 bases). The CDR3 is 12 residues long. Germline CDR1 reads ENHRY; CDR2 reads SYGVKD. The germline V and J ends were trimmed by 7 bases and 5 bases, with 11 bases remaining between them. The CDR3 region has the DNA TGTGCCATCACGCGGGGGGGTACTGAAGCTTTCTTT. The encoded protein is CAITRGGTEAFF.